The subject of this entry is one T cell receptor (beta chain). These data are taken from a study of shared clonotypes between healthy human individuals. CDR3 size: 16 residues. Trimming cost V 4 bases and J 1 base, with 17 bases left between them. CDR1 is SGHTS and CDR2 is YDEGEE in the germline V gene. Here immunoSEQ multiplex PCR was the method, and the copy in TCRdb shows in-frame clones only, minus some. The sample yields a few million clones, 93% seen once. This receptor was obtained from a man between 18 and 29 years old in good health. Some clones in this sample may be carry-over from other donors' samples. Material for sequencing was naive CD4+ T cells from PBMCs. Subset specified: CD45RA+ positively selected. The genes are TRBV5-8 and TRBJ1-2; unclear D gene. The CDR3: CASSPARQFRNYGYTF. The CDR3 nucleotides read TGTGCCAGCAGCCCCGCCAGGCAGTTCCGTAACTATGGCTACACCTTC.